Presented here are 7 T cell receptor beta chains from one specimen sequenced in a study of cytomegalovirus exposure and HLA in healthy donors. The data were produced by immunoSEQ multiplex PCR, yet TCRdb's version contains in-frame clones alone and is incomplete. Found here are approximately 270,000 clones, about 90% of them singletons; the top ten hold around 13%. The sequenced sample consisted of PBMCs. These receptors were taken from a man aged 18 to 30 in good health and CMV-seropositive.

The J gene is TRBJ1-4, the V gene TRBV4-2, with 8 bases fitting TRBD1. V lost 0 bases to trimming and J lost 6 bases; unmatched junction nucleotides: 6. From germline, CDR1 is LGHNA and CDR2 YNFKEQ. The CDR3 is 16 residues long. The CDR3 DNA reads as TGTGCCAGCAGCCAAGATCTTACGGACAGGGATGAAAAACTGTTTTTT. This sequence encodes CASSQDLTDRDEKLFF.

This clone showed up just once. The rearrangement links TRBV4-3 to TRBJ2-3; 7 bases are a match to TRBD2. There are 18 residues in the CDR3. Germline lookup yields CDR1 LGHNA and CDR2 YSLEER. With V trimmed by 0 bases and J by 1 base, 10 bases remained unmatched. CDR3 nucleotides: TGCGCCAGCAGCCAAGATAACGTCCTAGCGGCCCGCACAGATACGCAGTATTTT. Residues: CASSQDNVLAARTDTQYF.

The J gene is TRBJ1-2, the V gene TRBV2, with D uncertain. This CDR3 is 12 amino acids long. CDR1 is SNHLY and CDR2 is FYNNEI in the germline V gene. Trimming removed 2 bases from V and 5 bases from J, with 6 bases in between. For the CDR3, the DNA is TGTGCCAGCAGTGAACGTCTTTATGGCTACACCTTC. Its translation is CASSERLYGYTF.

This clone came up once. V is TRBV28 and J is TRBJ2-7, with D tentatively TRBD1 (6 bases). V was cut by 5 bases and J by 0 bases, with 14 bases left in between. The CDR3 is 15 amino acids. Germline V gene sequence: CDR1 MDHEN, CDR2 SYDVKM. The CDR3 loop is CASSELTGTSYEQYF. CDR3 DNA sequence: TGTGCCAGCAGTGAACTAACAGGGACCTCCTACGAGCAGTACTTC.

This chain connects TRBV19 to TRBJ2-2, with 9 bases that match TRBD1. Looked up from germline, CDR1 is LNHDA and CDR2 is SQIVND (reference sequence). This CDR3 region has 15 residues. The trim removed 5 bases at V and 6 bases at J, leaving 7 bases unmatched. The CDR3 protein is CASSSGTGFSGELFF. CDR3 DNA sequence: TGTGCCAGTAGTTCGGGGACAGGGTTTTCCGGGGAGCTGTTTTTT.

The chain links TRBV14 to TRBJ1-2, with D maybe TRBD1 (5 bases). The CDR3 extends over 15 amino acids. Looked up from germline, CDR1 is SGHDN and CDR2 is FVKESK. V shed 1 base and J shed 2 bases, with 11 bases lying between them. The chain's CDR3 is CASSQVLGRNYGYTF. The CDR3 region has the DNA TGTGCCAGCAGCCAAGTGCTGGGGCGAAACTATGGCTACACCTTC.

This clone was found a few times. The J gene is TRBJ1-1, the V gene TRBV5-1, with 8 bases lining up with TRBD1. V lost 4 bases, J lost 6 bases, and 11 bases stayed unmatched. The germline CDR1 and CDR2 sequences are SGHRS and YFSETQ. The CDR3 length is 15 residues. This CDR3 is CASSQRQGTRAEAFF. Written as DNA, the CDR3 is TGCGCCAGCAGCCAAAGACAGGGGACGCGCGCTGAAGCTTTCTTT.